Included here is one TCR beta chain sequence, with context. Antigen unknown. PCR amplification relied on 60 Vbeta primers (plus 13 Jbeta primers). Clones were sequenced by immunoSEQ multiplex PCR, and TCRdb holds only the in-frame ones, with some missing. The sample includes over 100,000 clones. The CDR3 is 14 residues long. The V gene lost 4 bases and the J gene lost 11 bases, with 20 bases spanning the gap. The germline gives CDR1 LNHDA, CDR2 SQIVND (reference sequence). The source of the sample is a study of cytomegalovirus exposure and HLA in healthy donors. Study as a whole: There were approximately 400 genotyped donors. Of these, 75% to 85% fell in the genetic ancestry cluster associated with self-reported Caucasian donors. General observations from the study: TCR beta V- and J-gene trimming was later associated with a missense DCLRE1C variant.

The rearrangement links TRBV19 to TRBJ1-1; D perhaps matches TRBD1 (5 bases). The sequence derives from a woman aged 40-49 years in good health and CMV-seropositive. Sequencing was carried out using PBMCs. The CDR3 DNA reads TGTGCCAGTAGTAGCCCTCAGACAGCGGGGTTGGCTTTCTTT. Protein product: CASSSPQTAGLAFF.